What follows describes a single TCR beta chain. No cognate antigen has been identified for it. No much larger clonotype is one base removed from it; base qualities were not supplied. According to the germline V gene, CDR1 reads MGHRA and CDR2 reads YSYEKL. V loses 3 bases, J loses 5 bases, and the germline ends lie 22 bases apart. Reading from cysteine to phenylalanine, the CDR3 counts 17 amino acids. The only DNA kept is the CDR3, 51 bases in frame from the first base. The data are from a study of shared clonotypes between healthy human individuals (dated by TCRdb to the early 2020s). Background on the whole study: Three men and a couple of women, aged 18 to 49 years, made up the cohort. For each donor, CD4 naive and CD4 memory were each run on three plates, CD8 naive on two plates, and CD8 memory on one plate. The study deeply sequenced blood TCR repertoires of several healthy adults to estimate repertoire size and the extent of clonotype sharing between individuals. Libraries were prepared and TCR repertoires were sequenced by different laboratories using diverse techniques, in order to increase sequencing depth and limit assay-specific biases. Each donor's leukapheresis produced roughly between roughly 0.85 and 9.5 billion PBMCs. Paper-wide results and their limitations: Incomplete sequencing was indicated by rarefaction of sorted-subset datasets, despite the large sequencing depth. Pairwise subsampling indicated that sequencing depth was expected to affect the degree of clonotype sharing among donors. About 5% of naive CD4, 3.5% of naive CD8, 2.3% of memory CD4, and around 0.4% of memory CD8 clonotypes were shared across a few donors. Larger estimated clonotype richness was generally found for naive subsets than for memory subsets. Only blood was sampled, and tissue TCR repertoires likely differ from those in blood. The small number of donors limited the genetic and exposure-history diversity represented. Compared with non-shared clonotypes, clonotypes shared by all four sorted-subset donors had higher generation probabilities.

Healthy HIV-negative adults with no recently reported acute infections or vaccinations were included as donors. Every donor was a Caucasian adult living in Nashville, Tennessee, USA. CD4+ T cells were enriched by magnetic negative selection, after which naive cells were positively selected on CD45RA and the negative fraction was taken as the memory subset. Blood was obtained by leukapheresis, after which PBMCs were separated by Ficoll-Histopaque density gradient centrifugation and cryopreserved in liquid nitrogen vapor phase. Analytical flow cytometry was used to check the purity and quantity of each magnetically sorted T cell population. Each sorted fraction had its genomic DNA isolated and then quantified by UV absorbance on a Nanodrop 2000c. Using the deep immunoSEQ assay, TCR CDR3 regions were amplified from genomic DNA by multiplex PCR. Extracted genomic DNA from each cell subset was spread evenly across all wells of several immunoSEQ 96-well plates, with each plate serving as a replicate. Each replicate PCR for sorted subsets received about 210 ng genomic DNA, equal to about 30,000 T cell genomes. The purified libraries were quantified using a Qubit 3.0 fluorometer, sized with a Bioanalyzer 2100, and then quantified again using the KAPA Library Quantification kit. Every immunoSEQ 96-well plate was sequenced on a separate single-read 150-cycle Illumina NextSeq 550 flow cell. The study's own analysis went as follows. Because only junctional sequences without quality scores were contained in the immunoSEQ output, filtering matching that applied to full-length reads could not be performed. To assign V/J genes and CDR3, sequences were annotated using PyIR, a Python wrapper for IgBLAST v1.9, with IMGT germline references. Reads with weak V/J assignments (E-value above 1e-6), missing CDR3, stop codons, out-of-frame junctions, or ambiguous translated residues were removed. A V3J clonotype was defined by an identical inferred V gene, J gene, and CDR3 amino acid sequence. To compute the percentage overlap between repertoires, the number of shared unique clonotypes was divided by the size of the smaller repertoire. RTK rarefaction, the Chao1 estimator, and Recon v2.1 estimates of unobserved clonotypes were used to assess repertoire richness. Generation probabilities for all TCRbeta clonotypes obtained by the gDNA method from a handful of donors were computed using OLGA. What TCRdb holds here is the immuneACCESS table cut down to in-frame rearrangements. Part of the clones is not present; checked against another copy, under half of the missing clones reflect an unresolved V gene, and the others are unexplained. Clone size and V and J calls were adopted from that table, with D and trimming inferred from the DNA. A total of 2 million to 3 million clones appear in this sample, over 85% of them only once. Clones ranked in the top ten supply roughly 0.36% of the sample.

Here the chain combines TRBV4-1 and TRBJ1-2, with no D gene named confidently. The TCR comes from a man between 18 and 29 years old in good health. Some clones in this sample may be carry-over from other donors' samples. What was sequenced was naive CD4+ T cells from PBMCs. The sample's cell subset or site label, decoded: CD45RA+ positively selected. The DNA reads as follows: TGCGCCAGCAGCCAGAGGGAAGGGAGTTTTGGTGGGTATGGCTACACCTTC. Its translation is CASSQREGSFGGYGYTF.